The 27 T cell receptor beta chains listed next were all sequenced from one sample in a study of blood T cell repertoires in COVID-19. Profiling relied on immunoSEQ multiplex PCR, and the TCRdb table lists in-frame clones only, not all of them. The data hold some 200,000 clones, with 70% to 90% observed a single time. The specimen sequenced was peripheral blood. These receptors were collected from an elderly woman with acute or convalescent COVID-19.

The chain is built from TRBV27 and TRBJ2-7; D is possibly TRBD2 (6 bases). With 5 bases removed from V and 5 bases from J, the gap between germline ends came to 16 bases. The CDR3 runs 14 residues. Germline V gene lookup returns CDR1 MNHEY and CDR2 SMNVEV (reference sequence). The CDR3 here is CASSLGGRWDEQYF. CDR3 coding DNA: TGTGCCAGCAGTCTGGGTGGGAGGTGGGACGAGCAGTACTTC.

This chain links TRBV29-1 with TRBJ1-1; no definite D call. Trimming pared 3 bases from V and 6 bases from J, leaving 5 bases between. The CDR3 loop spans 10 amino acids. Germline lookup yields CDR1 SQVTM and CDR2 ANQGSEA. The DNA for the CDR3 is TGCAGCGTTGACGGTCCTGAAGCTTTCTTT. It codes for CSVDGPEAFF. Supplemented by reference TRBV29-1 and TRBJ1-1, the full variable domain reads SAVISQKPSRDICQRGTSLTIQCQVDSQVTMMFWYRQQPGQSLTLIATANQGSEATYESGFVIDKFPISRPNLTFSTLTVSNMSPEDSSIYLCSVDGPEAFFGQGTRLTVV.

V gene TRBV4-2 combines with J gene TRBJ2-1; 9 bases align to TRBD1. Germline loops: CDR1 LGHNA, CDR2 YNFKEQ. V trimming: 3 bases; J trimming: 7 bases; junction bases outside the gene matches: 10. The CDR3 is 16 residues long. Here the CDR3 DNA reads TGTGCCAGCAGCCAGTCCCGGGACAGGGTAAGGAATGAGCAGTTCTTC. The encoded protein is CASSQSRDRVRNEQFF.

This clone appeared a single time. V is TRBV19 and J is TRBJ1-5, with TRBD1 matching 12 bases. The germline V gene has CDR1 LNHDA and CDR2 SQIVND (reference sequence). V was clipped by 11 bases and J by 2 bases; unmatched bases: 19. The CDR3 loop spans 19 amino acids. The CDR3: CAEIRKGQGAGWGNQPQHF. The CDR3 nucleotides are TGTGCCGAAATCAGGAAGGGACAGGGGGCGGGATGGGGCAATCAGCCCCAGCATTTT.

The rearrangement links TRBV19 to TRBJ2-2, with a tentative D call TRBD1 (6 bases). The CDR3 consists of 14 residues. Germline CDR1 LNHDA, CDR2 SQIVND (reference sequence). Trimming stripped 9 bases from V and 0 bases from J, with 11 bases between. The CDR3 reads CASHRDTNTGELFF. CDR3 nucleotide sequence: TGTGCCAGCCACCGGGACACGAACACCGGGGAGCTGTTTTTT.

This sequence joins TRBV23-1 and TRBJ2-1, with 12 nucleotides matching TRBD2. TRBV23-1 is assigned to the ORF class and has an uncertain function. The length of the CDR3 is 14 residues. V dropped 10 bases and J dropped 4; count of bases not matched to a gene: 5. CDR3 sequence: CANPTSGRYNEQFF. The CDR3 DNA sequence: TGCGCCAATCCGACTAGCGGGAGATACAATGAGCAGTTCTTC.

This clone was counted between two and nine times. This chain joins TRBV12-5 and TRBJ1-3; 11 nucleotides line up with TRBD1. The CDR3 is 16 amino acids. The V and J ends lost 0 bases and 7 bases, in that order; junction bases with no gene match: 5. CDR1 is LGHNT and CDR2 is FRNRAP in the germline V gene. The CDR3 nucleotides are TGTGCTAGTGGTTTGGTTTCGGGACAGGGGGGTAACACCATATATTTT. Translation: CASGLVSGQGGNTIYF.

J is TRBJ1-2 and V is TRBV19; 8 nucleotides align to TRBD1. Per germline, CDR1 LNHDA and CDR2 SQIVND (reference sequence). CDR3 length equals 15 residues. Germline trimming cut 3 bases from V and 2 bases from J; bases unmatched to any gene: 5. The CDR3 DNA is TGTGCCAGTAGTATGCTGCAGGGGGCGAACTATGGCTACACCTTC. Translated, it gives CASSMLQGANYGYTF.

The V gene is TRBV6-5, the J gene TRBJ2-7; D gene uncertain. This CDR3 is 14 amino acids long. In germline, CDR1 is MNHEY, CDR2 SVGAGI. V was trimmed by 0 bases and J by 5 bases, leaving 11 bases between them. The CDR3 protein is CASSYSNRRDEQYF. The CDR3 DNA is TGTGCCAGCAGTTACTCGAACCGCCGGGACGAGCAGTACTTC.

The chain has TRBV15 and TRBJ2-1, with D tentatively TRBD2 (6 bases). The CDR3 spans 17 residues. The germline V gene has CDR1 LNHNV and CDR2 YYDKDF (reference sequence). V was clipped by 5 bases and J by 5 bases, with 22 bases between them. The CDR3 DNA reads TGTGCCACCAGCGGACTATTAGCGGCCGTTGCCGACAATGAGCAGTTCTTC. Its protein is CATSGLLAAVADNEQFF.

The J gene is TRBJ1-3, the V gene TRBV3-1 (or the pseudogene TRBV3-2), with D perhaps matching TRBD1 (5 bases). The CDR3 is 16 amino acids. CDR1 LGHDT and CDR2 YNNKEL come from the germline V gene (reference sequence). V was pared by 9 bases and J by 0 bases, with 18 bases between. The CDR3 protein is CASSPLTGLSGNTIYF. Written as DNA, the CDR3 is TGTGCCAGTTCTCCTCTTACAGGCCTCTCTGGAAACACCATATATTTT.

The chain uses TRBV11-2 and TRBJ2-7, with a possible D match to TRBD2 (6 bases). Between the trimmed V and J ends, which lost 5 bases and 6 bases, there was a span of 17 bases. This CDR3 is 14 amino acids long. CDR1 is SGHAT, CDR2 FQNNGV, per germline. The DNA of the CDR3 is TGTGCCAGCAGCAGGGAAAGGGTCGGGAGCGAGCAGTACTTC. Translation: CASSRERVGSEQYF. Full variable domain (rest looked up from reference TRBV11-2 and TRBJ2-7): EAGVAQSPRYKIIEKRQSVAFWCNPISGHATLYWYQQILGQGPKLLIQFQNNGVVDDSQLPKDRFSAERLKGVDSTLKIQPAKLEDSAVYLCASSRERVGSEQYFGPGTRLTVT.

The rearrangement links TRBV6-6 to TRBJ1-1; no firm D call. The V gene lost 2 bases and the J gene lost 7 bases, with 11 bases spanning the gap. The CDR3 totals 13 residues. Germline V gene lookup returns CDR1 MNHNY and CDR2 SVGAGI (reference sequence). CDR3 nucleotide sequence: TGTGCCAGCAGTTACCGGGGAGACCTTGAAGCTTTCTTT. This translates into CASSYRGDLEAFF.

The CDR3 region has the DNA TGTGCCAGCAGTTACTCTCAGCGGAGGAGCTCCTACGAGCAGTACTTC. This sequence encodes CASSYSQRRSSYEQYF. The gene calls are TRBV6-6 and TRBJ2-7; possible D gene TRBD2, 5 bases. Trimming removed 0 bases at V and 0 bases at J, with 12 bases between. The CDR3 spans 16 residues. Per germline, CDR1 MNHNY and CDR2 SVGAGI (reference sequence).

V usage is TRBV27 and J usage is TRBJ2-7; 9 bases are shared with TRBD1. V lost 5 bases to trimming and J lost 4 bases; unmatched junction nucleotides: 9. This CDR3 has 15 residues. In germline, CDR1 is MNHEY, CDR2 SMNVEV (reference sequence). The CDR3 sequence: CASSPAGTGLYEQYF. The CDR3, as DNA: TGTGCCAGCAGTCCTGCCGGGACAGGGTTATACGAGCAGTACTTC.

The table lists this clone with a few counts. The CDR3 coding sequence is TGTGCCAGCAGCCAAGAAACCAGGGCGAATGAAAAACTGTTTTTT. Protein: CASSQETRANEKLFF. V is TRBV3-1 (or the pseudogene TRBV3-2) and J is TRBJ1-4; a weak D match, TRBD1 (5 bases). Germline V CDR1 and CDR2: LGHDT, YNNKEL (reference sequence). The CDR3 has 15 residues. V shed 0 bases and J shed 5 bases, with 10 bases lying between them.

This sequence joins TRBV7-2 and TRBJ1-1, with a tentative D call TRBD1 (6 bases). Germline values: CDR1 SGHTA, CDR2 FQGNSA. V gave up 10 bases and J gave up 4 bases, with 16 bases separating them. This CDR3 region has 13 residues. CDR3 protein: CATRLYRATEAFF. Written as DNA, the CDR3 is TGTGCCACCCGCTTATACAGGGCCACTGAAGCTTTCTTT. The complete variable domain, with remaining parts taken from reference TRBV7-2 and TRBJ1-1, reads GAGVSQSPSNKVTEKGKDVELRCDPISGHTALYWYRQSLGQGLEFLIYFQGNSAPDKSGLPSDRFSAERTGGSVSTLTIQRTQQEDSAVYLCATRLYRATEAFFGQGTRLTVV.

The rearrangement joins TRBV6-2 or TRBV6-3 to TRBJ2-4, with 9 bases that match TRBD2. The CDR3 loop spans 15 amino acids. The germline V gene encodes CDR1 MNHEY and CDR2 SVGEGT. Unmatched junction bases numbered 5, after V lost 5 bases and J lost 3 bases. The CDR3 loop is CASSPRGGGKNIQYF. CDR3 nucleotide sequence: TGTGCCAGCAGTCCGCGGGGGGGCGGCAAAAACATTCAGTACTTC.

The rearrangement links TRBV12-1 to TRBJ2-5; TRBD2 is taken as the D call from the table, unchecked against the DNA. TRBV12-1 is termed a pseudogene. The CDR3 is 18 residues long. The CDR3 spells CASSFPDWMTGVSETQYF. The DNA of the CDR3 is TGTGCCAGCAGCTTCCCTGATTGGATGACGGGGGTGAGCGAGACCCAGTACTTC.

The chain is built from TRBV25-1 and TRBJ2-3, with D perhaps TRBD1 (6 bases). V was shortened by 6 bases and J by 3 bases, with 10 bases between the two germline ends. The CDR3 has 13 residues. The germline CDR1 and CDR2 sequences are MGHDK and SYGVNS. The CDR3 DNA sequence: TGTGCCAGCAGCCAGGGGATAACAGATACGCAGTATTTT. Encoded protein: CASSQGITDTQYF. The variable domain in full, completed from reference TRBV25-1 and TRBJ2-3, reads EADIYQTPRYLVIGTGKKITLECSQTMGHDKMYWYQQDPGMELHLIHYSYGVNSTEKGDLSSESTVSRIRTEHFPLTLESARPSHTSQYLCASSQGITDTQYFGPGTRLTVL.

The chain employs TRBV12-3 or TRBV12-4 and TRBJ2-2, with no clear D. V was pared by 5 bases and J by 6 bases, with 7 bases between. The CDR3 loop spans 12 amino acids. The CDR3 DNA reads TGTGCCAGCAGTCTGGCCTCCGGGGAGCTGTTTTTT. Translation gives CASSLASGELFF.

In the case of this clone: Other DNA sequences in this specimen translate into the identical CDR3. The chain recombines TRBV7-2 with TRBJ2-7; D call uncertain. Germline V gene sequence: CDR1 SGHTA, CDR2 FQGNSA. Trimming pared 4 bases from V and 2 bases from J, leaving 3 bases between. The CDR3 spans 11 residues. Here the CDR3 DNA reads TGTGCCAGCAGCTCAGCCTACGAGCAGTACTTC. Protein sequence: CASSSAYEQYF.

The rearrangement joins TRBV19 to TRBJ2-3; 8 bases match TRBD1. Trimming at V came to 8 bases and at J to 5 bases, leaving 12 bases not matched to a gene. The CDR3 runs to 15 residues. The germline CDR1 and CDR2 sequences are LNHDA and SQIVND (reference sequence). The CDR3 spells CASGTGTGAGDTQYF. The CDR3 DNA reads TGTGCCAGTGGCACCGGGACAGGAGCTGGAGATACGCAGTATTTT.

CDR3 in DNA: TGTGCCAGCAGCCTCCGGACTAGCGGGAAGTGGCAAGAGACCCAGTACTTC. Translation gives CASSLRTSGKWQETQYF. V is TRBV5-6 and J is TRBJ2-5, with TRBD2 matching 12 bases. This CDR3 is built from 17 residues. CDR1 and CDR2 (germline): SGHDT, YYEEEE. V lost 4 bases and J lost 2; bases outside the gene matches: 9. The variable domain in full, with the rest retrieved from reference TRBV5-6 and TRBJ2-5, is DAGVTQSPTHLIKTRGQQVTLRCSPKSGHDTVSWYQQALGQGPQFIFQYYEEEERQRGNFPDRFSGHQFPNYSSELNVNALLLGDSALYLCASSLRTSGKWQETQYFGPGTRLLVL.

The DNA of the CDR3 is TGTGCCATCAGTGAGTCCAGGGGCCAGCCCCAGCATTTT. It codes for CAISESRGQPQHF. This chain uses TRBV10-3 with TRBJ1-5, with D maybe TRBD1 (6 bases). In germline, CDR1 is ENHRY, CDR2 SYGVKD. V dropped 0 bases and J dropped 7 bases, with 7 bases sitting between them. The CDR3 loop spans 13 amino acids.

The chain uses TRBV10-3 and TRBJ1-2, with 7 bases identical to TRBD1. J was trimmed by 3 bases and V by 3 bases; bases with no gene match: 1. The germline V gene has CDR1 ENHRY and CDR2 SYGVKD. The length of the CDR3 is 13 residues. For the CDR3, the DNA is TGTGCCATCAGTGATGACAGGGACTATGGCTACACCTTC. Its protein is CAISDDRDYGYTF.

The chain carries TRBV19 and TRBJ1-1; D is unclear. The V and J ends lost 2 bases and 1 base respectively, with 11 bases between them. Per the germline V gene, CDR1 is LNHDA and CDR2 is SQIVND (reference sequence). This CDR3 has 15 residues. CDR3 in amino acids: CASSIHRPGNTEAFF. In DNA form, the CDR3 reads TGTGCCAGTAGTATACACCGACCGGGGAACACTGAAGCTTTCTTT.